This TCR beta chain was documented in a study of shared clonotypes between healthy human individuals. Study outcomes and limitations: Naive subsets usually exceeded memory subsets in estimated richness. Non-shared clonotypes were found to have lower generation probabilities than the clonotypes that were shared by all four of the sorted-subset donors.

Method: immunoSEQ multiplex PCR; TCRdb's copy keeps in-frame clones and lacks some. The sample has about 600,000 clones; approximately 97% are singletons. This CDR3 is built from 12 residues. The junction had 4 bases not matched to a gene; V was cut back by 6 bases and J by 5 bases. The germline V gene has CDR1 SGHRS and CDR2 YFSETQ. In regard to this clone: What it recognizes is unknown.

The sequenced sample was naive CD4+ T cells sorted from blood. The sample's subset: CD45RA+ positively selected. The rearrangement uses TRBV5-1 and TRBJ2-5; 7 nucleotides agree with TRBD1. The TCR sequence derives from a woman under 40 in good health. The CDR3 DNA reads as TGCGCCAGCAAGGGGGCAGGGGAGACCCAGTACTTC. It yields the protein CASKGAGETQYF.